The present entry profiles one T cell receptor beta chain with its context. This sample is part of a study of blood T cell repertoires in COVID-19. Original analysis: Estimation of nucleated cell counts relied on the amplification of reference gene primers. Using immunoSEQ multiplex PCR, the repertoire was profiled, and TCRdb retains in-frame clones only, with some absent. The DNA was the basis for D and trimming; V, J and clone size are from that table. In the table there are approximately 200,000 clones, around nine tenths of which are singletons. There are 19 residues in the CDR3. The V gene's germline CDR1 is SGHAT and CDR2 FQNNGV. Germline trimming cut 7 bases from V and 0 bases from J; bases unmatched to any gene: 13.

The sequenced material came from peripheral blood. This TCR was recovered from a man in his sixties who had recovered from COVID-19. The chain recombines TRBV11-2 with TRBJ1-6; 9 bases map to TRBD1. This chain's CDR3 is CASTTHRGPGSSYNSPLHF. The CDR3 coding sequence is TGTGCCAGCACCACCCACAGGGGGCCGGGTAGCTCCTATAATTCACCCCTCCACTTT.